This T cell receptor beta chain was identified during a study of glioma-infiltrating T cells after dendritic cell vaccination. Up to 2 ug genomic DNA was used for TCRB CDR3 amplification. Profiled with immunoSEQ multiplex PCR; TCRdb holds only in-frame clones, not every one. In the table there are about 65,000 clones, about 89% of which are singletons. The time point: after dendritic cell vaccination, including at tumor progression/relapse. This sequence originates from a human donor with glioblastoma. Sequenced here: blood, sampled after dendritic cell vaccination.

In DNA, the CDR3 is TGCGCCAGCAGTCGGGACTCAAACTACGAGCAGTACTTC. Residues: CASSRDSNYEQYF. This chain uses TRBV10-2 with TRBJ2-7; a possible D gene is TRBD2 (6 bases). Germline-derived CDR1 and CDR2 are WSHSY and SAAADI. The CDR3 contains 13 residues. V shed 5 bases and J shed 3 bases, with 11 bases lying between them.